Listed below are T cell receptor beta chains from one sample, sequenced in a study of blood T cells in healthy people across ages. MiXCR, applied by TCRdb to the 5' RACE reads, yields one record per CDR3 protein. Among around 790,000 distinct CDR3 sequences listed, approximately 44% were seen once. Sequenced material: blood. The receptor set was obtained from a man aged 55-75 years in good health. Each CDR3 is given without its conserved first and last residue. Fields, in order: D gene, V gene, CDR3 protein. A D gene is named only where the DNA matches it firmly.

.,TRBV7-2,ASSSSVHLGGYEQY
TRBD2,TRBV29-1,SVEDPTAGLAGGAGQF
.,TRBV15,ATSRPLGDTQY
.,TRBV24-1,ATSDFAIGKNTEAF
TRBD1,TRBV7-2,ASSYGQGGPYEQY
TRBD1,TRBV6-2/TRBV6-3,ASRGQGDWKNIQY
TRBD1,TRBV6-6,ASRSGTGGDYGYT
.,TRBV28,ASRRANRRETQY
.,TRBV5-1,ASSFRVNNEQY
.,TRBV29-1,SAERVGALYNEQF
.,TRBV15,ATSRIPTVSSYEQY
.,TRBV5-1,ASSPRGQEETQY
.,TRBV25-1,ASSESGWGDVRVLGANVLT
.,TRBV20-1,SAKALTGEKLF
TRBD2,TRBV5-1,ASSSPAGFEQF
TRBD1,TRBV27,ASRRDSVSYNEQF
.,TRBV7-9,ASSLFRGPTDTQY
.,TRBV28,ASSLKHRVVIYEQY
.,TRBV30,AWSVPYNTRELF
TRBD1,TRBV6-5,ASSFAGQGGWANYGYT
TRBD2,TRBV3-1,ASSQQPGLADYEQY
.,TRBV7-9,ASSSHLSGEKLF
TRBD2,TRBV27,ASSSGGAGGPYEQY
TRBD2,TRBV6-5,ATGTRANEQF
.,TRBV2,ASNDPTLAKNIQY
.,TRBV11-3,ASSLASGTPYEQY
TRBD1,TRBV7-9,ATGETGNSYEQY
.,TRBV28,ASSPLAGDGNSPLH